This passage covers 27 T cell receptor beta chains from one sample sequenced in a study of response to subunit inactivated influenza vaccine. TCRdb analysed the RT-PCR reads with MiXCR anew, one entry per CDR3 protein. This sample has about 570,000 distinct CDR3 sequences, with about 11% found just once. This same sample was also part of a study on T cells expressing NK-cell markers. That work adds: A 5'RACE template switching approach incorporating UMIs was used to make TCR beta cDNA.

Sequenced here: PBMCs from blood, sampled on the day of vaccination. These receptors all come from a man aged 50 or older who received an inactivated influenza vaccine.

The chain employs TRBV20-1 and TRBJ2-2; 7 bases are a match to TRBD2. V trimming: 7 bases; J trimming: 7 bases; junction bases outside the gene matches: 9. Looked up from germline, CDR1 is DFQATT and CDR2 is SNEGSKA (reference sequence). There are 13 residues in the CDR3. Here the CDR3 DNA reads TGCAGTGGCCGGAGCGGGGTCTACGGGGAGCTGTTTTTT. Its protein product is CSGRSGVYGELFF.

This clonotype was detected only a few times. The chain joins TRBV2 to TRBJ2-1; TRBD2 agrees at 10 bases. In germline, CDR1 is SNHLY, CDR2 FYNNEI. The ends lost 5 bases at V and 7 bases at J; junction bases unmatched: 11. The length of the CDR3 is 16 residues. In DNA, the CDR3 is TGTGCCAGCAGTCTGAGCGGGGGGGCCCTTCGTAATGAGCAGTTCTTC. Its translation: CASSLSGGALRNEQFF. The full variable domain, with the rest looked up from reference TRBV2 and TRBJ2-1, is EPEVTQTPSHQVTQMGQEVILRCVPISNHLYFYWYRQILGQKVEFLVSFYNNEISEKSEIFDDQFSVERPDGSNFTLKIRSTKLEDSAMYFCASSLSGGALRNEQFFGPGTRLTVL.

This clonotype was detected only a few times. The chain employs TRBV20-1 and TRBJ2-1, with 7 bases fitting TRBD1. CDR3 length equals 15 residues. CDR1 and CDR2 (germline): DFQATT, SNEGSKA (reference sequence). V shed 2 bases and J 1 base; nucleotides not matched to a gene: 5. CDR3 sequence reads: CSARRDSLSYNEQFF. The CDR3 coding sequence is TGCAGTGCTAGACGGGACAGTCTTTCCTACAATGAGCAGTTCTTC.

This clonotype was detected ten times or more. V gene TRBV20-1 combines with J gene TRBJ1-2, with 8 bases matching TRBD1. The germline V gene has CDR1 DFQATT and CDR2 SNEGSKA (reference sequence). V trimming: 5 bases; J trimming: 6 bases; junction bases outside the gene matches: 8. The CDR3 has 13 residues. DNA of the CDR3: TGCAGTGCTGGAATCCTGGACAGGGATGGCTACACCTTC. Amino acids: CSAGILDRDGYTF.

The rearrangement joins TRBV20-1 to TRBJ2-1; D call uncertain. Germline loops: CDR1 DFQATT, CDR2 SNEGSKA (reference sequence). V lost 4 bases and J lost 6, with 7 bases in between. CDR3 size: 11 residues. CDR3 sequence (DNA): TGCAGTGCTACCCCCCGCAATGAGCAGTTCTTC. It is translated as CSATPRNEQFF.

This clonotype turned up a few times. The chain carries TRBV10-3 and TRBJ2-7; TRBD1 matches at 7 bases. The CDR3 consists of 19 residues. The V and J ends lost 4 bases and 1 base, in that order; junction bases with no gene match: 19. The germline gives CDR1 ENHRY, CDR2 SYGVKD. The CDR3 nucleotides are TGTGCCATCAGTGGAAAAGGGGTCGTGACAGGGAAGTTTTCCTACGAGCAGTACTTC. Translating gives CAISGKGVVTGKFSYEQYF.

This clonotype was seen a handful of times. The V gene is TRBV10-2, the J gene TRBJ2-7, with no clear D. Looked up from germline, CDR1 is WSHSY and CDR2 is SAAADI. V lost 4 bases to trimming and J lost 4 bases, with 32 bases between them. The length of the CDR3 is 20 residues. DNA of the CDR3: TGCGCCAGCAGTGGGGTTTTCCTGGACGTCGGGCTCCAAAGGACGTACGAGCAGTACTTC. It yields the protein CASSGVFLDVGLQRTYEQYF.

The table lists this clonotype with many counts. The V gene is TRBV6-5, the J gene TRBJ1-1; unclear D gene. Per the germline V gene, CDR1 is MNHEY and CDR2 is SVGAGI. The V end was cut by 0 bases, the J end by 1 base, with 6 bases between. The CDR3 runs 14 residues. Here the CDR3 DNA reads TGTGCCAGCAGTTACTCGCGGGGGAACACTGAAGCTTTCTTT. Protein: CASSYSRGNTEAFF.

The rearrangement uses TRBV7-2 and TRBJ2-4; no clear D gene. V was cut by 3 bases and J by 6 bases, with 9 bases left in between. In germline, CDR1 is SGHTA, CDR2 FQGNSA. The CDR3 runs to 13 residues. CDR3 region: CASSFLGGNIQYF. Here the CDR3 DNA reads TGTGCCAGCAGCTTCCTGGGTGGAAACATTCAGTACTTC.

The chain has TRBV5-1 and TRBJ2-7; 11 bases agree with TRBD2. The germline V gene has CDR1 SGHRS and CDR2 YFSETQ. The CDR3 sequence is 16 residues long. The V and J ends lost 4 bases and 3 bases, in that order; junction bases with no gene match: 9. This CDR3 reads CASSPTLAGGIYEQYF. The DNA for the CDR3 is TGCGCCAGCAGCCCTACTCTAGCGGGAGGTATCTACGAGCAGTACTTC.

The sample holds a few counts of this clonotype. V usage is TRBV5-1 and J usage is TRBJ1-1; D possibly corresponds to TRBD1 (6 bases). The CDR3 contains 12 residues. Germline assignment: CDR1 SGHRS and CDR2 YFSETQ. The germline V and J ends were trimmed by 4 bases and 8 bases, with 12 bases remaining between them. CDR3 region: CASSAQGKEAFF. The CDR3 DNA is TGCGCCAGCAGCGCCCAGGGGAAAGAAGCTTTCTTT.

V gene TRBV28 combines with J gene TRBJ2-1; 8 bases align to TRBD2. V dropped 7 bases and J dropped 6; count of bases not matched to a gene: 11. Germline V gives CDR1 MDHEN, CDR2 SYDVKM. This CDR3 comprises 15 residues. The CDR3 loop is CASKQAGAGGNEQFF. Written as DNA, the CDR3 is TGTGCCAGCAAACAAGCGGGAGCAGGAGGCAATGAGCAGTTCTTC.

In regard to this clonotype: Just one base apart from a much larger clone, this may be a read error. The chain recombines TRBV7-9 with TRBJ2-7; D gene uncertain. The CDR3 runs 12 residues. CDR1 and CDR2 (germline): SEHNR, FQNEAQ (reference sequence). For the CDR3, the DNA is TGTTCCAGCACCATGGGGTCCTACGAGCAGTACTTC. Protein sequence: CSSTMGSYEQYF.

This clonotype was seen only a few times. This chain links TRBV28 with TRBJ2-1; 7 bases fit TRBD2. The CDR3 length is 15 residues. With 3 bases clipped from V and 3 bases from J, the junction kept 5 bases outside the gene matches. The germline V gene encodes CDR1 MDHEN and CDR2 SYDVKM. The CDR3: CASSFFAGVYNEQFF. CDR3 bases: TGTGCCAGCAGTTTTTTTGCGGGAGTCTACAATGAGCAGTTCTTC.

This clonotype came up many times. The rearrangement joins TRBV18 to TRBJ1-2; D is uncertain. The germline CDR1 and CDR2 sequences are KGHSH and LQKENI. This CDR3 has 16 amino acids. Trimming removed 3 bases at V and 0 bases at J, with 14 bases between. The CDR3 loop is CASSPTGPQTNYGYTF. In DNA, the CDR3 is TGTGCCAGCTCACCCACCGGGCCGCAGACTAACTATGGCTACACCTTC.

CDR3 DNA sequence: TGCGCCAGCAGCCGGACGACCGAGGGGAGGAATGAGCAGTTCTTC. It yields the protein CASSRTTEGRNEQFF. V is TRBV5-1 and J is TRBJ2-1; possible D gene TRBD2, 6 bases. The V gene's germline CDR1 is SGHRS and CDR2 YFSETQ. The CDR3 is 15 amino acids. Between the trimmed V and J ends, which lost 4 bases and 7 bases, there was a span of 18 bases.

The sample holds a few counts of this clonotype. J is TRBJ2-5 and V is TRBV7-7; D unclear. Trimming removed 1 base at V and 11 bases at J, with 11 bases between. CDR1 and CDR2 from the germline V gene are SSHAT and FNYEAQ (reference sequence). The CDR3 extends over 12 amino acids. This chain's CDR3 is CASSLDGPPQYF. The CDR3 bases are TGTGCCAGCAGCTTAGATGGGCCACCTCAGTACTTC.

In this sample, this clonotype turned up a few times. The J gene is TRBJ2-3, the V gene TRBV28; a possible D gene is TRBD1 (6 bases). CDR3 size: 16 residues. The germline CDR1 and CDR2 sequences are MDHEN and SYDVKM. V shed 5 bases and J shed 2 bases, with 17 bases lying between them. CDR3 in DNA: TGTGCCAGCAGTCCATTGACAGGTTCTTTCACAGATACGCAGTATTTT. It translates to CASSPLTGSFTDTQYF.

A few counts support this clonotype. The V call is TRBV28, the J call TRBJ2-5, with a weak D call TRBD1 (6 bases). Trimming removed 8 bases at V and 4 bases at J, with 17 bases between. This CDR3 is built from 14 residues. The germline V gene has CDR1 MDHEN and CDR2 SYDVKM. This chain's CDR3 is CASYSTGKGETQYF. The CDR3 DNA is TGTGCCAGCTATTCTACAGGGAAGGGAGAGACCCAGTACTTC.

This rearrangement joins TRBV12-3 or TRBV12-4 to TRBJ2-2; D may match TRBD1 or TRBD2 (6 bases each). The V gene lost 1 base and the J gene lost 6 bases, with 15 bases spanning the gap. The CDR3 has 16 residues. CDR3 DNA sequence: TGTGCCAGCAGTTTAGGGGGGGCGAATGGGCCCGGGGAGCTGTTTTTT. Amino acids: CASSLGGANGPGELFF.

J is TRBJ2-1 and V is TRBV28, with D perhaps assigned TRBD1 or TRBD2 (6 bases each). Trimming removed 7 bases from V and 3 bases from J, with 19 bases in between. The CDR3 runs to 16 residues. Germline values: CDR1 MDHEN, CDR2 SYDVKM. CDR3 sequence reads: CASMSSGAGNYNEQFF. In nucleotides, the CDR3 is TGTGCCAGCATGTCATCGGGGGCGGGTAACTACAATGAGCAGTTCTTC.

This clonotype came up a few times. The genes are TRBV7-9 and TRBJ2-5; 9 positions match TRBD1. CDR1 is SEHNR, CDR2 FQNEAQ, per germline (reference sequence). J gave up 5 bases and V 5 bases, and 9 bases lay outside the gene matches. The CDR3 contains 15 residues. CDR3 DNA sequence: TGTGCCAGCAGCGAAGGACAGGGGTCGATGGAGACCCAGTACTTC. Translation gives CASSEGQGSMETQYF.

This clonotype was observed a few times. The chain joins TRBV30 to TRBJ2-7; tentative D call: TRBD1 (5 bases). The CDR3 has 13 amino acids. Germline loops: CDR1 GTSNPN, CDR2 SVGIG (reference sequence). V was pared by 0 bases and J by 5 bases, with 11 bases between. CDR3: CAWSVSRVNEQYF. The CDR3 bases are TGTGCCTGGAGTGTATCCAGGGTCAACGAGCAGTACTTC. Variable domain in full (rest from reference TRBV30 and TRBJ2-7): SQTIHQWPATLVQPVGSPLSLECTVEGTSNPNLYWYRQAAGRGLQLLFYSVGIGQISSEVPQNLSASRPQDRQFILSSKKLLLSDSGFYLCAWSVSRVNEQYFGPGTRLTVT.

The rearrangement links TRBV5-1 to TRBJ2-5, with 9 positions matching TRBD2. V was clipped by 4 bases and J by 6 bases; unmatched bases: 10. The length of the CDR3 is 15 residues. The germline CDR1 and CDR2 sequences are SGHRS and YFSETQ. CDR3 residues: CASSLWSGGSQTQYF. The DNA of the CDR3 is TGCGCCAGCAGCCTATGGAGCGGGGGGTCCCAGACCCAGTACTTC.

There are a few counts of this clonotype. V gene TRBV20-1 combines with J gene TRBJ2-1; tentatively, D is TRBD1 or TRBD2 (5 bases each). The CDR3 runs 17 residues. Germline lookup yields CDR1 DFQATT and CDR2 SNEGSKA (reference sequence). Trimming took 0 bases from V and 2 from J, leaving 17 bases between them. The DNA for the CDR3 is TGCAGTGCTAGAGATCTAGGGTTCTCGGGGCCCTACAATGAGCAGTTCTTC. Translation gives CSARDLGFSGPYNEQFF.

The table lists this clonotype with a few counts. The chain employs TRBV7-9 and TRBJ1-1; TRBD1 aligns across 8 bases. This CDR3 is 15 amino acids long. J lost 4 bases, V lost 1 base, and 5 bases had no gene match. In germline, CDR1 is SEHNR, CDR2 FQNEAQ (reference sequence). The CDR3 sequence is CASSLGQGARTEAFF. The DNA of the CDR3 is TGTGCCAGCAGCTTAGGGCAGGGGGCGCGCACTGAAGCTTTCTTT.

DNA of the CDR3: TGTGCCAGCAGAATCACGGCGGGAGGGCCCTATGAGCAGTTCTTC. This sequence encodes CASRITAGGPYEQFF. This chain uses TRBV2 with TRBJ2-1; 9 nucleotides match TRBD2. V shed 6 bases and J 8 bases; nucleotides not matched to a gene: 11. The CDR3 is 15 amino acids. In germline, CDR1 is SNHLY, CDR2 FYNNEI. The full variable domain, with the rest looked up from reference TRBV2 and TRBJ2-1, is EPEVTQTPSHQVTQMGQEVILRCVPISNHLYFYWYRQILGQKVEFLVSFYNNEISEKSEIFDDQFSVERPDGSNFTLKIRSTKLEDSAMYFCASRITAGGPYEQFFGPGTRLTVL.